The subject of this entry is one T cell receptor (beta chain). V gave up 4 bases and J gave up 0 bases; unmatched junction bases: 4. Germline CDR1 SGHKS, CDR2 YYEKEE (reference sequence). The CDR3 covers 17 residues. The sample is drawn from a study of shared T cell receptors in the human thymus. Assay used: immunoSEQ multiplex PCR; TCRdb lists only in-frame clones, some missing. The repertoire holds over 650,000 clones, with roughly 86% as singletons. This sample was also put to use in a study of human thymus T cells. That paper adds: The sample donors, healthy Finnish infants, were having corrective surgery for congenital heart defects. Both thymic and peripheral blood repertoires showed apparently biased V and J usage.

The clonotype comes from a boy under two years old with a congenital heart defect. Sequences were obtained from thymocytes. The chain has TRBV5-5 and TRBJ2-6, with 10 bases lining up with TRBD1. DNA of the CDR3: TGTGCCAGCAGCCCCGGGACAGGGGCCTCTGGGGCCAACGTCCTGACTTTC. Its translation is CASSPGTGASGANVLTF.